A selection of T cell receptor beta chains follows, all from one sample in a study of blood T cell repertoires in COVID-19. The repertoire was sequenced with immunoSEQ multiplex PCR; TCRdb's copy has only in-frame clones and lacks some. The table records under 150,000 clones, about 87% of them present only once. Sequencing used PBMCs or T cells enriched from blood (not recorded which). The receptors were gathered from a man aged 45 to 65 in a cohort exposed to, infected with or recovered from COVID-19 (not recorded which). The CDR3 runs from the conserved cysteine through the conserved F or W. D genes are given only for firm matches. Not every row has a clone size; where given, it reads once, few, many or a size class.

CDR3aa	CDR3nt	d_gene	v_gene	j_gene	len	abundance
CASSFRGWGAAYEQYF	TGTGCCAGCAGTTTCAGGGGGTGGGGGGCGGCCTACGAGCAGTACTTC	NA	TRBV28	TRBJ2-7	16	NA
CASSGLYNSPLHF	TGTGCCAGCAGTGGGCTTTATAATTCACCCCTCCACTTT	NA	TRBV6-2/TRBV6-3	TRBJ1-6	13	NA
CASSSRGTGFYGYTF	TGTGCCAGCAGCTCTAGGGGGACAGGTTTCTATGGCTACACCTTC	TRBD1	TRBV7-2	TRBJ1-2	15	NA
CASSFGTVNTGELFF	TGTGCCAGCAGCTTCGGGACAGTGAACACCGGGGAGCTGTTTTTT	TRBD1	TRBV11-2	TRBJ2-2	15	NA
CSVAPTSFEQFF	TGCAGCGTTGCACCCACTAGCTTTGAGCAGTTCTTC	NA	TRBV29-1	TRBJ2-1	12	once
CASSQVTGYANEKLFF	TGTGCCAGCAGCCAGGTGACAGGGTATGCTAATGAAAAACTGTTTTTT	TRBD1	TRBV14	TRBJ1-4	16	NA
CASSSGGGNQPQHF	TGTGCCAGCAGCTCAGGGGGCGGCAATCAGCCCCAGCATTTT	TRBD1	TRBV11-2	TRBJ1-5	14	NA
CASSQGGSNEQFF	TGTGCCAGCAGCCAAGGAGGGTCTAATGAGCAGTTCTTC	NA	TRBV4-2	TRBJ2-1	13	NA
CASSFGGSIGELFF	TGTGCCAGCAGTTTCGGGGGATCAATCGGGGAGCTGTTTTTT	NA	TRBV6-2/TRBV6-3	TRBJ2-2	14	NA
CASSQVGRRVRGTEAFF	TGCGCCAGCAGCCAAGTAGGGAGAAGGGTCAGGGGCACTGAAGCTTTCTTT	NA	TRBV4-1	TRBJ1-1	17	NA
CAWSVIGAGEQFF	TGTGCCTGGAGTGTAATAGGGGCAGGGGAGCAGTTCTTC	NA	TRBV30	TRBJ2-1	13	NA
CASKRGGGTQYF	TGCGCCAGCAAAAGGGGGGGCGGTACGCAGTATTTT	NA	TRBV5-1	TRBJ2-3	12	NA
CASSNGGAGNEQFF	TGTGCCAGCAGCAACGGGGGGGCGGGCAATGAGCAGTTCTTC	TRBD2	TRBV5-4	TRBJ2-1	14	NA
CASSHTFGGDSFLDTQYF	TGCGCCAGCAGCCATACCTTCGGGGGGGACAGTTTCTTAGATACGCAGTATTTT	NA	TRBV4-3	TRBJ2-3	18	NA
CASSLTGGSPTQYF	TGCGCCAGCAGCTTAACAGGGGGCTCTCCGACCCAGTACTTC	TRBD1	TRBV5-1	TRBJ2-5	14	NA
CASSRLAGPIDTQYF	TGTGCCAGCAGCCGACTAGCGGGGCCTATTGATACGCAGTATTTT	TRBD2	TRBV6-5	TRBJ2-3	15	NA
CASSPLLRTEAFF	TGTGCCAGCAGCCCCCTCCTCAGGACTGAAGCTTTCTTT	NA	TRBV2	TRBJ1-1	13	NA
CATSRDRGSSTDTQYF	TGTGCCACCAGCAGGGACAGGGGCTCTAGCACAGATACGCAGTATTTT	TRBD1	TRBV15	TRBJ2-3	16	NA
CASSQQGLDGYTF	TGTGCCAGCAGCCAGCAGGGTCTGGATGGCTACACCTTC	NA	TRBV7-6	TRBJ1-2	13	NA
CASKGDFSGNTIYF	TGTGCCAGCAAAGGGGATTTCTCAGGAAACACCATATATTTT	NA	TRBV2	TRBJ1-3	14	NA
CASSTTQGLRGNQPQHF	TGTGCCAGCAGTACAACCCAGGGGCTTAGGGGCAATCAGCCCCAGCATTTT	NA	TRBV28	TRBJ1-5	17	NA
CASSLWDRAGNTIYF	TGTGCCAGCAGTTTATGGGACAGGGCTGGAAACACCATATATTTT	TRBD1	TRBV28	TRBJ1-3	15	NA
CASGSSGVRTGELFF	TGTGCTAGTGGTTCCTCCGGGGTTAGGACCGGGGAGCTGTTTTTT	NA	TRBV12-5	TRBJ2-2	15	NA
CASSYSRPGNEKLFF	TGTGCCAGCAGTTACTCGAGGCCGGGAAATGAAAAACTGTTTTTT	NA	TRBV6-5	TRBJ1-4	15	NA
CASSQDGTGGNSPLHF	TGTGCCAGCAGCCAAGATGGGACAGGGGGAAATTCACCCCTCCACTTT	TRBD1	TRBV3-1/TRBV3-2	TRBJ1-6	16	NA
CASRGNAGQNYGYTF	TGTGCCAGTAGGGGGAATGCGGGGCAGAACTATGGCTACACCTTC	NA	TRBV19	TRBJ1-2	15	once
CASTLRYQETQYF	TGTGCCAGCACTCTACGGTACCAAGAGACCCAGTACTTC	NA	TRBV6-5	TRBJ2-5	13	NA
CATTGTGDDTQYF	TGTGCCACCACCGGGACAGGGGACGATACGCAGTATTTT	TRBD1	TRBV27	TRBJ2-3	13	NA
CASSPRQDRISTGELFF	TGTGCCAGCAGTCCCCGACAGGATAGGATCAGTACCGGGGAGCTGTTTTTT	NA	TRBV27	TRBJ2-2	17	few
CASSVGPAGGYGYTF	TGTGCCAGCAGCGTAGGTCCCGCAGGAGGGTATGGCTACACCTTC	NA	TRBV9	TRBJ1-2	15	NA
CASSPVWGAGANVLTF	TGTGCCAGCAGCCCCGTTTGGGGGGCTGGGGCCAACGTCCTGACTTTC	NA	TRBV7-3	TRBJ2-6	16	NA
CASSPGDRVKKLFF	TGTGCCAGCAGTCCCGGGGACAGGGTAAAGAAACTGTTTTTT	TRBD1	TRBV6-5	TRBJ1-4	14	NA
CATSSAIWTGGSPNVLTF	TGTGCCACCAGCAGTGCTATCTGGACAGGGGGAAGTCCGAACGTCCTGACTTTC	TRBD1	TRBV15	TRBJ2-6	18	once
CASSLREFGTQYF	TGCGCCAGCAGCTTACGGGAGTTTGGGACCCAGTACTTC	NA	TRBV5-1	TRBJ2-5	13	NA
CASSPTFGSAAYYGYTF	TGTGCCAGCAGTCCAACGTTTGGGTCAGCGGCATACTATGGCTACACCTTC	NA	TRBV28	TRBJ1-2	17	NA
CASSIRGISYEQYF	TGTGCCAGTAGTATTCGCGGCATCTCCTACGAGCAGTACTTC	NA	TRBV19	TRBJ2-7	14	NA
CASSHTQGADEQYF	TGTGCCAGCAGCCATACGCAGGGGGCGGACGAGCAGTACTTC	TRBD1	TRBV7-2	TRBJ2-7	14	NA
CSVKQGGSNQPQHF	TGCAGCGTTAAACAGGGGGGGAGCAATCAGCCCCAGCATTTT	TRBD1	TRBV29-1	TRBJ1-5	14	NA
CASSVLGAGAMGEAFF	TGTGCCAGCTCAGTTTTAGGGGCAGGGGCTATGGGTGAAGCTTTCTTT	NA	TRBV28	TRBJ1-1	16	NA
CASSVYSGGADNEQFF	TGTGCCAGCAGCGTATATTCTGGGGGCGCGGACAATGAGCAGTTCTTC	NA	TRBV9	TRBJ2-1	16	NA
CASSPNGLAGGYEQYF	TGCGCCAGCAGCCCGAATGGACTAGCGGGAGGTTACGAGCAGTACTTC	TRBD2	TRBV4-1	TRBJ2-7	16	NA
CSVDGQGAEAFF	TGCAGCGTTGACGGACAGGGAGCTGAAGCTTTCTTT	TRBD1	TRBV29-1	TRBJ1-1	12	once
CASSYSTGRGYGYTF	TGTGCCAGCAGTTATTCCACAGGGAGGGGCTATGGCTACACCTTC	NA	TRBV6-5	TRBJ1-2	15	NA
CASSVANEDVNNQPQHF	TGTGCCAGCAGCGTAGCTAACGAGGATGTAAACAATCAGCCCCAGCATTTT	NA	TRBV9	TRBJ1-5	17	NA
CSVVPAGQETQYF	TGCAGCGTCGTCCCGGCGGGCCAAGAGACCCAGTACTTC	NA	TRBV29-1	TRBJ2-5	13	NA
CASSGQGVDNEKLFF	TGCGCCAGCAGCGGACAGGGGGTAGATAATGAAAAACTGTTTTTT	TRBD1	TRBV5-1	TRBJ1-4	15	NA
CASSSLGTEETQYF	TGTGCCAGCTCCTCCCTGGGGACAGAAGAGACCCAGTACTTC	TRBD1	TRBV14	TRBJ2-5	14	NA
CASGSSGTGSSEQYF	TGTGCTAGTGGTTCTTCCGGGACAGGATCCTCCGAGCAGTACTTC	TRBD1	TRBV12-5	TRBJ2-7	15	NA
CASSDTGDTQYF	TGTGCCAGCAGCGATACAGGGGATACGCAGTATTTT	NA	TRBV12-3/TRBV12-4	TRBJ2-3	12	once
CASSSTGYEQYF	TGTGCCAGTAGTAGCACAGGGTACGAGCAGTACTTC	NA	TRBV19	TRBJ2-7	12	NA
CATGRDSYNSPLHF	TGTGCCACTGGAAGAGACAGTTATAATTCACCCCTCCACTTT	NA	TRBV19	TRBJ1-6	14	NA
CASSPQRGGADTQYF	TGTGCCAGCAGCCCCCAGCGGGGGGGGGCAGATACGCAGTATTTT	TRBD2	TRBV3-1/TRBV3-2	TRBJ2-3	15	NA
CASTQGPYGYTF	TGTGCCAGCACCCAGGGTCCCTATGGCTACACCTTC	NA	TRBV28	TRBJ1-2	12	NA
CASSWGQVNTIYF	TGTGCCAGCAGTTGGGGACAAGTAAACACCATATATTTT	NA	TRBV12-3/TRBV12-4	TRBJ1-3	13	NA
CATSGIAGGTNEQFF	TGTGCCACCAGTGGAATAGCGGGAGGGACAAATGAGCAGTTCTTC	TRBD2	TRBV24-1	TRBJ2-1	15	NA
CASGSDTTAGYGYTF	TGTGCTAGTGGTTCGGACACTACAGCAGGGTATGGCTACACCTTC	NA	TRBV12-5	TRBJ1-2	15	NA
CASSFTGASNQPQHF	TGTGCCAGCAGTTTCACAGGTGCCAGCAATCAGCCCCAGCATTTT	NA	TRBV27	TRBJ1-5	15	NA
CASSYSRQETQYF	TGTGCCAGCAGTTACTCGCGGCAAGAGACCCAGTACTTC	NA	TRBV6-2/TRBV6-3	TRBJ2-5	13	NA
CASSQDRVLYNEQFF	TGCGCCAGCAGCCAAGACAGGGTCTTATACAATGAGCAGTTCTTC	NA	TRBV4-3	TRBJ2-1	15	NA
CASSLQGPSYEQYF	TGCGCCAGCAGCCTCCAGGGGCCCTCCTACGAGCAGTACTTC	NA	TRBV4-3	TRBJ2-7	14	NA